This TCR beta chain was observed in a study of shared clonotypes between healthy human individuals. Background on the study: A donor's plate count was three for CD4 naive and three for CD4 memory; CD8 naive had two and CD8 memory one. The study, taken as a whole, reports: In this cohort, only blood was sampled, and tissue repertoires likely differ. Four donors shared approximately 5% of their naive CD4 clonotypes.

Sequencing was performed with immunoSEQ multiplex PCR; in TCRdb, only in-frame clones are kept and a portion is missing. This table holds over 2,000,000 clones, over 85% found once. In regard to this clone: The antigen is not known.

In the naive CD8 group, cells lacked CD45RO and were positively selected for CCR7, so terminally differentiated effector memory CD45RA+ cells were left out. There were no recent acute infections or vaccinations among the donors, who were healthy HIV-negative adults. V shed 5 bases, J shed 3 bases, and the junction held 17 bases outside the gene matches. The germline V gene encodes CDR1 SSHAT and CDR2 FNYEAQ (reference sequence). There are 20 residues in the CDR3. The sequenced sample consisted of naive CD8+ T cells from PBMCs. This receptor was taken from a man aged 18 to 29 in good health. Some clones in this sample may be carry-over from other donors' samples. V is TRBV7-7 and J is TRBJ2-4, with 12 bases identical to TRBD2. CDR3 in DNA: TGTGCCAGCAGCCTGCCGACTAGCGGGAGCCGGGCAACCAACAAAAACATTCAGTACTTC. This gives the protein CASSLPTSGSRATNKNIQYF.